This T cell receptor beta chain comes out of a study of T cell responses to AZD1222 COVID-19 vaccine. Method: immunoSEQ multiplex PCR; TCRdb's copy keeps in-frame clones and lacks some. The sample lists 200,000 to 250,000 clones, around 94% occurring once. Regarding the study as a whole: Distributed over spike, vaccine-associated CD4 TCRs predominated at 160-218 and 743-854. Among spike-specific TCRs, nearly half reportedly target unmutated variant regions.

With respect to this clone: What it binds is not known.

Trimming cost V 1 base and J 3 bases, with 8 bases left between them. This CDR3 region has 13 residues. Germline V gives CDR1 SQVTM, CDR2 ANQGSEA. The material sequenced was peripheral blood, taken 28 days after the second dose of the MenACWY control vaccine. The V call is TRBV29-1, the J call TRBJ2-3; D could derive from TRBD1 or TRBD2 (5 bases each). The clonotype comes from an adult who received the MenACWY meningococcal vaccine as a control. CDR3 coding DNA: TGCAGCGTTGAAGTCAGGGAGACAGATACGCAGTATTTT. Its translation is CSVEVRETDTQYF.